Sequencing of this T cell receptor (beta chain) was carried out in a study of shared clonotypes between healthy human individuals. Clones were read by immunoSEQ multiplex PCR, and TCRdb kept only the in-frame ones, dropping some. This repertoire shows roughly 2 million clones, 95% found once; its top ten account for 0.1% to 0.15%. The V gene's germline CDR1 is SGHTA and CDR2 FQGNSA. This CDR3 has 11 residues. V lost 8 bases to trimming and J lost 0 bases, with 5 bases between them. Points from the study as a whole: Relative to clonotypes present in all four donors, those not shared had lower generation probabilities.

As concerns this clone: Its antigen is still unknown.

The J gene is TRBJ2-7, the V gene TRBV7-2; D uncertain. The clonotype was recovered from a man aged 18 to 35 in good health. The sequencing sample was made of naive CD4+ T cells sorted from blood. As for subset: CD45RA+ positively selected. CDR3 in amino acids: CASASSYEQYF. The CDR3 DNA reads as TGTGCCAGCGCTTCCTCCTACGAGCAGTACTTC.